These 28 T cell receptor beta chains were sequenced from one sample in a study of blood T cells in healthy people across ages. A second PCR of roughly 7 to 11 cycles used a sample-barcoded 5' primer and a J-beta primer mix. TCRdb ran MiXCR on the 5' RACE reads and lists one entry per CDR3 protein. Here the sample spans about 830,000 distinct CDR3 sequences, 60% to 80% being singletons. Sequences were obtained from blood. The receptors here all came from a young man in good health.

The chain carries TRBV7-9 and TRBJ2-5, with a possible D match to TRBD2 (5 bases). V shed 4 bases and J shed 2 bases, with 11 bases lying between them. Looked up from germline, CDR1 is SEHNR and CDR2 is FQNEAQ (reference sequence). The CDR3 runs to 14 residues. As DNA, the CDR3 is TGTGCCAGCAGCTCCTTAGCGATTCAAGAGACCCAGTACTTC. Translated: CASSSLAIQETQYF. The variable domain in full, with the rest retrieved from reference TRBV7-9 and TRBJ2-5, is DTGVSQNPRHKITKRGQNVTFRCDPISEHNRLYWYRQTLGQGPEFLTYFQNEAQLEKSRLLSDRFSAERPKGSFSTLEIQRTEQGDSAMYLCASSSLAIQETQYFGPGTRLLVL.

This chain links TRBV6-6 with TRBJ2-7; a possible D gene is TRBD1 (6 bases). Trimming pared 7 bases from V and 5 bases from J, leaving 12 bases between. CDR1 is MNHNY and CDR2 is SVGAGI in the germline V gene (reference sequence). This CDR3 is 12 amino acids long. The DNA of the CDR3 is TGTGCCAGCAAAGTACAGGGAGACGAGCAGTACTTC. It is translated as CASKVQGDEQYF.

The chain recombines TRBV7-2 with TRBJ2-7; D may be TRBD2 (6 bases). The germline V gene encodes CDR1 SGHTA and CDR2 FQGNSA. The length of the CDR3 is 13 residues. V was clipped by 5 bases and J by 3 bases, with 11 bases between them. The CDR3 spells CASSRLGLYEQYF. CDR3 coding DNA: TGTGCCAGCAGCCGACTAGGACTCTACGAGCAGTACTTC.

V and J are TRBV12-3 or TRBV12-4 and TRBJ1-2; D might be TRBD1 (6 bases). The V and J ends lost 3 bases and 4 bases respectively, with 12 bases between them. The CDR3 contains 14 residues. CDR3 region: CASSLGGSSYGYTF. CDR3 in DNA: TGTGCCAGCAGTTTGGGGGGCTCATCCTATGGCTACACCTTC.

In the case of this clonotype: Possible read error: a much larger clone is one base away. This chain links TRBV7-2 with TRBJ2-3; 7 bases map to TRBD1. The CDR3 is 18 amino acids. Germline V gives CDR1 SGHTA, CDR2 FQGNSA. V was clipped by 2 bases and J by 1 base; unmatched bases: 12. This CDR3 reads CASSLTPERGRGTDTQYF. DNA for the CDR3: TGTGCCAGCAGCTTAACCCCTGAGAGGGGGCGAGGCACAGATACGCAGTATTTT.

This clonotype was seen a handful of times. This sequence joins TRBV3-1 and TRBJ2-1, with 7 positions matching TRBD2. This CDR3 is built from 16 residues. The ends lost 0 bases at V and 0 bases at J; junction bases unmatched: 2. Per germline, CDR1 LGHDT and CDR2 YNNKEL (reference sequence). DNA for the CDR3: TGTGCCAGCAGCCAAGAGGGGGGGGGCTCCTACAATGAGCAGTTCTTC. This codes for CASSQEGGGSYNEQFF.

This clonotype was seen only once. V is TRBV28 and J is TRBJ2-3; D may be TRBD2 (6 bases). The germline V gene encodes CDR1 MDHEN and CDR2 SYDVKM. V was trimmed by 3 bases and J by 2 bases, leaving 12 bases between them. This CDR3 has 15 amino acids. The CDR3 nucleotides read TGTGCCAGCAGTTTGCGCGGGGCCAACACAGATACGCAGTATTTT. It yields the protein CASSLRGANTDTQYF.

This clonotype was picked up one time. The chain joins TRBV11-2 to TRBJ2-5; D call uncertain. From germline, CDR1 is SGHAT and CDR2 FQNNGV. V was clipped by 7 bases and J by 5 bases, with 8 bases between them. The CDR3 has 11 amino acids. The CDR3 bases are TGTGCCAGCAAGGGCTGGGAGACCCAGTACTTC. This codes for CASKGWETQYF.

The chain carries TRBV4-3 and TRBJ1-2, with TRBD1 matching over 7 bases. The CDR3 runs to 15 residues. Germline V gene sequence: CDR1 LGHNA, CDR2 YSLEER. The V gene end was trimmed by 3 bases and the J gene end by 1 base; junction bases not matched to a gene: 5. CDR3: CASSQDRTYNYGYTF. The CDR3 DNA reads TGCGCCAGCAGCCAGGACAGGACCTATAACTATGGCTACACCTTC.

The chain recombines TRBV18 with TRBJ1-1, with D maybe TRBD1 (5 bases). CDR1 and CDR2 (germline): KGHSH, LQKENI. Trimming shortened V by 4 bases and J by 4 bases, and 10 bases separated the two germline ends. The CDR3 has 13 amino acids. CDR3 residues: CASSRAGGTEAFF. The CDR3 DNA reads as TGTGCCAGCTCACGGGCCGGGGGCACTGAAGCTTTCTTT.

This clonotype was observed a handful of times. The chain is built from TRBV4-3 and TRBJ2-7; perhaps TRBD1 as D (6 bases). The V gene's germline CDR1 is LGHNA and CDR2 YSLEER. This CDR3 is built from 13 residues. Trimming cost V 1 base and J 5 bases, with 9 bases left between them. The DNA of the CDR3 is TGCGCCAGCAGCCAAGCGGCAGGGGACGAGCAGTACTTC. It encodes CASSQAAGDEQYF.

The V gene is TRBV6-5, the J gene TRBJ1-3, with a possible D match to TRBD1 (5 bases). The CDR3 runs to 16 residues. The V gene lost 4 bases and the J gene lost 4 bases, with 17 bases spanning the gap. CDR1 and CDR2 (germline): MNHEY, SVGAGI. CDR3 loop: CASSSYGGNRGNTIYF. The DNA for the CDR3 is TGTGCCAGCAGTTCTTACGGGGGGAATAGGGGAAACACCATATATTTT.

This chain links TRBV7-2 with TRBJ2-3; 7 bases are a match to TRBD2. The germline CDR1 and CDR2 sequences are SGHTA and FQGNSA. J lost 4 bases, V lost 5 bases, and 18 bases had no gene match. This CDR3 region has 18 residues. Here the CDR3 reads CASSPSALAARGPDTQYF. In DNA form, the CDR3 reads TGTGCCAGCAGCCCCTCAGCCCTAGCGGCAAGGGGCCCAGATACGCAGTATTTT.

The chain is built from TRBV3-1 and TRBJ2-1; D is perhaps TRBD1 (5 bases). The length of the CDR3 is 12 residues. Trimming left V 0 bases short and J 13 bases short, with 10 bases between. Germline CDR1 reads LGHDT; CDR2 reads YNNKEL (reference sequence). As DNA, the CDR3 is TGTGCCAGCAGCCAAGACAGGGCGGACCAGTTCTTC. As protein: CASSQDRADQFF.

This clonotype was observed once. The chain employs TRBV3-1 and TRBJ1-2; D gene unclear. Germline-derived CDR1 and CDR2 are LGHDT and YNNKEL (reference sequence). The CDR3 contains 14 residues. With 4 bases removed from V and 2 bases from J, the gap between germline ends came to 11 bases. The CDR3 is CASSPASLNYGYTF. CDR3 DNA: TGTGCCAGCAGCCCCGCCAGCCTGAACTATGGCTACACCTTC.

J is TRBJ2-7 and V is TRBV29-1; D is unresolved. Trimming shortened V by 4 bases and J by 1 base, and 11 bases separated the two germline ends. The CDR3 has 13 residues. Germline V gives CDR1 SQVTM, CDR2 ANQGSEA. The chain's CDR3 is CSVVEGMSYEQYF. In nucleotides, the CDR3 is TGCAGCGTTGTGGAAGGGATGTCCTACGAGCAGTACTTC.

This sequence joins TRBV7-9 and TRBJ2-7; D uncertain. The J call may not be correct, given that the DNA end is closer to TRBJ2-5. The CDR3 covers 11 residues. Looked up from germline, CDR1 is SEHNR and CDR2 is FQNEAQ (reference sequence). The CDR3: CASYLLETQYF. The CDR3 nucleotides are TGTGCCAGCTATCTACTAGAGACCCAGTACTTC.

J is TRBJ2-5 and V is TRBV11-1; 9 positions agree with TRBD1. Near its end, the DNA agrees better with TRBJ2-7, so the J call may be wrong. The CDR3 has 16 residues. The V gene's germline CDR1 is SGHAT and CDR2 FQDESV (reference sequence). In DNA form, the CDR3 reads TGTGCCAGCAGCTTAGCGGGACAGGGAAGGTACGACGAGCAGTACTTC. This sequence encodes CASSLAGQGRYDEQYF.

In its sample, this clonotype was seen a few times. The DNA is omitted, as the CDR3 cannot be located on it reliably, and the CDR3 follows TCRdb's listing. This CDR3 reads CASSKVGGGACEQYF. The V and J genes are TRBV21-1 and TRBJ2-4; the DNA was not compared with TRBD2, the D call given in the table. TRBV21-1 is reported as a pseudogene. The CDR3 spans 15 amino acids, including both terminal residues.

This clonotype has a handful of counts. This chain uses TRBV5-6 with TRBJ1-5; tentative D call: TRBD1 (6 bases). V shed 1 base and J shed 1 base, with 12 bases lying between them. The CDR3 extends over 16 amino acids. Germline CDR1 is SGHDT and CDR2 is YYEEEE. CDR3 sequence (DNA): TGTGCCAGCAGCTTGTTCCGGACAGTGAGCAATCAGCCCCAGCATTTT. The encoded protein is CASSLFRTVSNQPQHF.

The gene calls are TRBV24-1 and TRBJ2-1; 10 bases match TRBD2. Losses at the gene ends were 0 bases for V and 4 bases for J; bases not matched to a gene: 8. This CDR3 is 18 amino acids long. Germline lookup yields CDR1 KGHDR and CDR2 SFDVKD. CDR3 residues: CATSDLHSGGSSYNEQFF. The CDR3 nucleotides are TGTGCCACCAGTGATTTGCATAGCGGGGGGTCTTCTTACAATGAGCAGTTCTTC.

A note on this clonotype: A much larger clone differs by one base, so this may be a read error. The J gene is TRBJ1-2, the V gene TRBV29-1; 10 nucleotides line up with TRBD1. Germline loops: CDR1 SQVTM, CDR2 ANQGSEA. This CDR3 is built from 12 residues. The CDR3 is CNVSGQGNGYTF. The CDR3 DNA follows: TGCAACGTTTCGGGACAGGGGAATGGCTACACCTTC. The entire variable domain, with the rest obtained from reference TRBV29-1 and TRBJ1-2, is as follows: SAVISQKPSRDICQRGTSLTIQCQVDSQVTMMFWYRQQPGQSLTLIATANQGSEATYESGFVIDKFPISRPNLTFSTLTVSNMSPEDSSIYLCNVSGQGNGYTFGSGTRLTVV.

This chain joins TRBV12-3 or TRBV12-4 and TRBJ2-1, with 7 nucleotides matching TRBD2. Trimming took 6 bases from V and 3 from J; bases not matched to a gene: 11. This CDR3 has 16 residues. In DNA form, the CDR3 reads TGTGCCAGCAGCCCACTCACTAGCGTGATCTACAATGAGCAGTTCTTC. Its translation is CASSPLTSVIYNEQFF.

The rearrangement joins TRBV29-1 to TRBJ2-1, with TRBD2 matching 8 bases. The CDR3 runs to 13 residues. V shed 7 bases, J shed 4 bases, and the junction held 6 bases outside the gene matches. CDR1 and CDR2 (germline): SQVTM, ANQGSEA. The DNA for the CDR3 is TGCAGCGGGGGGCTAGCGGGTTACAATGAGCAGTTCTTC. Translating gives CSGGLAGYNEQFF.

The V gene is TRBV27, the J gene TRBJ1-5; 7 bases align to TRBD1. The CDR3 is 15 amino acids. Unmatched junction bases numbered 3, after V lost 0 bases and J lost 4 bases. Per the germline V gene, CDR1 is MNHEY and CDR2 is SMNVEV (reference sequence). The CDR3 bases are TGTGCCAGCAGTTTATCCCTACAGGGGAATCAGCCCCAGCATTTT. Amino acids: CASSLSLQGNQPQHF.

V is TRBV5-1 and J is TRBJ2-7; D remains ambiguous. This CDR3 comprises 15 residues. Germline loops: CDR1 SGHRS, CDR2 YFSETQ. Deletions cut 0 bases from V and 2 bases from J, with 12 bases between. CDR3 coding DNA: TGCGCCAGCAGCTTGGAATTTACGGCGACCTACGAGCAGTACTTC. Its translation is CASSLEFTATYEQYF.

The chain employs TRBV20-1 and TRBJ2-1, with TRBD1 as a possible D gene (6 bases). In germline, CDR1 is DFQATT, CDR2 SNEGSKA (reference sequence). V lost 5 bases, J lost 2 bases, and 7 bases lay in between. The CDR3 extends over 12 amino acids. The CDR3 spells CSARTAYNEQFF. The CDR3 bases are TGCAGTGCTCGGACAGCCTACAATGAGCAGTTCTTC.

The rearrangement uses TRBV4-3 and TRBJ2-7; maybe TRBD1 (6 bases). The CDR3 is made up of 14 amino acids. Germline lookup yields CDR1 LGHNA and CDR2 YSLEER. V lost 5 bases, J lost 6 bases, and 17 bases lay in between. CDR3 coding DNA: TGCGCCAGCAGCGAATACGGACAGAGGACCGAGCAGTACTTC. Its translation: CASSEYGQRTEQYF.